What follows is one T cell receptor (beta chain) and its context. Using RNA template, CDR3s of TCR alpha and beta were amplified with iRepertoire arm-PCR. TCRdb passed the multiplex PCR reads through MiXCR, listing each CDR3 protein once. The sample lists some 190,000 distinct CDR3 sequences, about 32% occurring once. This entry belongs to a study of glioma-infiltrating T cells. CDR3 size: 12 residues. Trimming shortened V by 6 bases and J by 3 bases, and 5 bases separated the two germline ends. Germline CDR1 reads LNHDA; CDR2 reads SQIVND (reference sequence). The receptor was derived from a human donor with low-grade glioma or glioblastoma, undergoing nonglioma brain surgery, or in good health (not recorded which). The chain recombines TRBV19 with TRBJ2-2; D is unresolved. Material for sequencing was glioma tissue, nonneoplastic brain tissue, or PBMCs (not recorded which). This chain's CDR3 is CASSGYTGELFF. In DNA, the CDR3 is TGTGCCAGTAGCGGGTACACCGGGGAGCTGTTTTTT.